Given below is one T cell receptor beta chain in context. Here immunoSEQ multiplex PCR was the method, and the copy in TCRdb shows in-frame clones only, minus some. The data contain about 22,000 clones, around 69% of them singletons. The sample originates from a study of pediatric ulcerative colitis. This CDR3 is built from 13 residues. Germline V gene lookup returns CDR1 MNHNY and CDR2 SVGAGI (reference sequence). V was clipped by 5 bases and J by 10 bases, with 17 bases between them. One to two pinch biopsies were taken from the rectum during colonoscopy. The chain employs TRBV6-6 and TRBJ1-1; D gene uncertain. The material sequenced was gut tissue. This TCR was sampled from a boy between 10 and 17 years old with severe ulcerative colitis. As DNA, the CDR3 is TGTGCCAGCAGTACACGCGCCGCGGTTGGAGCTTTCTTT. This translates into CASSTRAAVGAFF.